A single sample is the source of the 13 T cell receptor beta chains below, sequenced in a study of blood T cell repertoires in COVID-19. The protocol was immunoSEQ multiplex PCR, while the TCRdb copy is restricted to in-frame clones and leaves out a portion. This table holds 350,000 to 400,000 clones, around 87% found once. Source material: PBMCs or T cells enriched from blood (not recorded which). The receptors originated from a middle-aged man in a cohort exposed to, infected with or recovered from COVID-19 (not recorded which).

This chain joins TRBV27 and TRBJ2-2; unclear D gene. This CDR3 is built from 16 residues. Germline V gene sequence: CDR1 MNHEY, CDR2 SMNVEV (reference sequence). V was cut by 6 bases and J by 0 bases, with 14 bases left in between. The CDR3 region is CASRPPASTNTGELFF. The CDR3 DNA reads TGTGCCAGCAGACCCCCCGCGTCTACGAACACCGGGGAGCTGTTTTTT.

V and J are TRBV6-6 and TRBJ2-3, with D maybe TRBD2 (6 bases). CDR1 and CDR2 (germline): MNHNY, SVGAGI (reference sequence). The CDR3 totals 18 residues. V was clipped by 5 bases and J by 5 bases, with 26 bases between them. In DNA form, the CDR3 reads TGTGCCAGCAGTCCCTTAGGTTCCGTCACGGGAGTCGAAGATACGCAGTATTTT. Translation gives CASSPLGSVTGVEDTQYF.

J is TRBJ2-6 and V is TRBV7-2; D is possibly TRBD1 (6 bases). Per germline, CDR1 SGHTA and CDR2 FQGNSA. The CDR3 contains 18 residues. Trimming stripped 3 bases from V and 1 base from J, with 16 bases between. Here the CDR3 reads CASSFSRQVGSGANVLTF. The CDR3 DNA reads as TGTGCCAGCAGCTTTTCGAGACAGGTGGGATCTGGGGCCAACGTCCTGACTTTC.

This chain connects TRBV27 to TRBJ2-2; TRBD1 matches 9 bases. J gave up 8 bases and V 0 bases, and 16 bases lay outside the gene matches. The CDR3 runs to 19 residues. CDR1 and CDR2 from the germline V gene are MNHEY and SMNVEV (reference sequence). Here the CDR3 DNA reads TGTGCCAGCAGTTTATCGCGGGGATCGGGACAGGGTTTTGCAGGGGAGCTGTTTTTT. This sequence encodes CASSLSRGSGQGFAGELFF.

This rearrangement joins TRBV3-1 (or the pseudogene TRBV3-2) to TRBJ1-1; 7 bases agree with TRBD1. V shed 8 bases and J 1 base; nucleotides not matched to a gene: 4. The CDR3 spans 13 residues. Germline V CDR1 and CDR2: LGHDT, YNNKEL (reference sequence). The CDR3 bases are TGTGCCAGCGGAAGGACAGGGAACACTGAAGCTTTCTTT. Translating it yields CASGRTGNTEAFF.

The chain couples TRBV6-5 to TRBJ2-1; TRBD2 matches 13 bases. From germline, CDR1 is MNHEY and CDR2 SVGAGI. The CDR3 has 15 amino acids. J lost 9 bases, V lost 6 bases, and 8 bases had no gene match. The CDR3 sequence: CASSRTSGSDLEQFF. CDR3 coding DNA: TGTGCCAGCAGCCGGACTAGCGGGAGTGATCTTGAGCAGTTCTTC.

The chain employs TRBV18 and TRBJ2-2; 12 bases agree with TRBD1. CDR1 is KGHSH and CDR2 is LQKENI in the germline V gene. The CDR3 contains 17 residues. V shed 2 bases and J 5 bases; nucleotides not matched to a gene: 6. The CDR3 loop is CASSPSGQGAGTGELFF. DNA for the CDR3: TGTGCCAGCTCACCATCGGGACAGGGGGCTGGAACCGGGGAGCTGTTTTTT.

This clone was detected a few times. The chain couples TRBV3-1 (or the pseudogene TRBV3-2) to TRBJ1-1, with 7 bases identical to TRBD1. The CDR3 totals 15 residues. V gave up 1 base and J gave up 0 bases; unmatched junction bases: 2. The V gene's germline CDR1 is LGHDT and CDR2 YNNKEL (reference sequence). CDR3 sequence: CASSQAGQMNTEAFF. CDR3 DNA: TGTGCCAGCAGCCAAGCGGGACAGATGAACACTGAAGCTTTCTTT.

The gene calls are TRBV7-6 and TRBJ2-1; 8 bases map to TRBD1. The V gene end was trimmed by 4 bases and the J gene end by 8 bases; junction bases not matched to a gene: 10. The CDR3 spans 15 residues. Germline lookup yields CDR1 SGHVS and CDR2 FNYEAQ. The CDR3 DNA is TGTGCCAGCAGCTATTGGGCAGGGGGCCTATATGAGCAGTTCTTC. Residues: CASSYWAGGLYEQFF.

The chain recombines TRBV2 with TRBJ2-1, with D maybe TRBD1 (6 bases). CDR1 is SNHLY and CDR2 is FYNNEI in the germline V gene. The ends were cut back, 7 bases at V and 11 bases at J, with 9 bases in the middle. This CDR3 spans 10 amino acids. The CDR3 nucleotides read TGTGCCAGCACCGACAGGAAGCAGTTCTTC. This sequence encodes CASTDRKQFF.

This rearrangement joins TRBV30 to TRBJ1-2; D is unclear. The CDR3 totals 11 residues. V was clipped by 2 bases and J by 4 bases, with 5 bases between them. The germline CDR1 and CDR2 sequences are GTSNPN and SVGIG (reference sequence). The CDR3, as DNA: TGTGCCTGGAGTCAGATCTATGGCTACACCTTC. Protein product: CAWSQIYGYTF.

The V and J genes are TRBV6-5 and TRBJ1-1; D not resolved. Trimming pared 3 bases from V and 2 bases from J, leaving 10 bases between. The CDR3 consists of 14 residues. Germline V gives CDR1 MNHEY, CDR2 SVGAGI. The CDR3 nucleotides are TGTGCCAGCAGTTATTCGACTCTCAACACTGAAGCTTTCTTT. Translated: CASSYSTLNTEAFF.

The rearrangement links TRBV5-6 to TRBJ1-2; 8 positions agree with TRBD1. The CDR3 runs to 16 residues. The V gene end was trimmed by 0 bases and the J gene end by 6 bases; junction bases not matched to a gene: 10. Germline values: CDR1 SGHDT, CDR2 YYEEEE. Written as DNA, the CDR3 is TGTGCCAGCAGCTTGGTACCGACAGGGGAGGTGGATGGCTACACCTTC. Protein: CASSLVPTGEVDGYTF.